Following are 25 T cell receptor beta chains from one sample sequenced in a study of OX40 agonist ivuxolimab in advanced cancers. Sequencing used immunoSEQ multiplex PCR; TCRdb keeps in-frame clones, though not all of them. The repertoire holds around 64,000 clones, with roughly 89% as singletons. Sample: CD4+ or CD8+ T cells sorted from blood, taken in a trial of the OX40 agonist ivuxolimab. These receptors originate from an adult with an advanced solid tumor such as melanoma, head and neck, liver or kidney cancer.

This chain connects TRBV2 to TRBJ2-2, with D perhaps matching TRBD1 (5 bases). The V end lost 6 bases, the J end lost 2 bases, and 10 bases lay between the germline ends. The CDR3 totals 14 residues. Germline CDR1 and CDR2: SNHLY and FYNNEI. In DNA, the CDR3 is TGTGCCAGCAGCGCGGACACAAACACCGGGGAGCTGTTTTTT. It encodes CASSADTNTGELFF.

The V and J genes are TRBV9 and TRBJ2-5; a possible D gene is TRBD1 (6 bases). The CDR3 covers 15 residues. Trimming took 0 bases from V and 5 from J, leaving 14 bases between them. Germline values: CDR1 SGDLS, CDR2 YYNGEE. DNA for the CDR3: TGTGCCAGCAGCGTAGATGTGGGGGCCCGGGAGACCCAGTACTTC. This encodes CASSVDVGARETQYF.

This chain joins TRBV9 and TRBJ2-1; 10 bases map to TRBD2. Germline-derived CDR1 and CDR2 are SGDLS and YYNGEE. V was pared by 4 bases and J by 7 bases, with 8 bases of the junction left unmatched. The CDR3 consists of 15 residues. This CDR3 is CASSLTSGVVNEQFF. The CDR3 coding sequence is TGTGCCAGCAGCCTAACTAGCGGGGTGGTGAATGAGCAGTTCTTC.

The chain employs TRBV7-2 and TRBJ1-3; no definite D call. Germline V lookup: CDR1 SGHTA, CDR2 FQGNSA. Trimming removed 6 bases at V and 2 bases at J, with 8 bases between. This CDR3 is 13 amino acids long. The CDR3 region is CASRGGTGNTIYF. CDR3 in DNA: TGTGCCAGCAGGGGAGGAACTGGAAACACCATATATTTT.

The chain recombines TRBV5-4 with TRBJ2-3; the match to TRBD1 covers 11 bases. CDR1 and CDR2 (germline): SGHNT, YYREEE (reference sequence). Unmatched junction bases numbered 5, after V lost 5 bases and J lost 6 bases. CDR3 length: 14 amino acids. CDR3 protein: CASRSGQGADTQYF. The CDR3 coding sequence is TGTGCCAGCAGATCCGGACAGGGGGCCGATACGCAGTATTTT.

In its sample, this clone was seen once. The rearrangement joins TRBV19 to TRBJ1-2; D perhaps matches TRBD1 (6 bases). Germline-derived CDR1 and CDR2 are LNHDA and SQIVND (reference sequence). The CDR3 is 12 residues long. With 4 bases removed from V and 5 bases from J, the gap between germline ends came to 8 bases. CDR3 sequence reads: CASSTQGYGYTF. In DNA form, the CDR3 reads TGTGCCAGTAGTACCCAGGGGTATGGCTACACCTTC.

The V call is TRBV18, the J call TRBJ1-5; D gene ambiguous. Germline loops: CDR1 KGHSH, CDR2 LQKENI. The CDR3 covers 19 residues. With 4 bases removed from V and 1 base from J, the gap between germline ends came to 23 bases. DNA for the CDR3: TGTGCCAGCTCACGGAACCCCAGACCTAAAGTCCCAAGCAATCAGCCCCAGCATTTT. Translation: CASSRNPRPKVPSNQPQHF.

The chain combines TRBV5-1 with TRBJ1-1; tentative D call: TRBD1 (6 bases). This CDR3 is built from 14 residues. Trimming stripped 2 bases from V and 1 base from J, with 9 bases between. Germline V CDR1 and CDR2: SGHRS, YFSETQ. The CDR3 here is CASSLPGANTEAFF. CDR3 DNA: TGCGCCAGCAGCTTACCGGGGGCGAACACTGAAGCTTTCTTT. Together with reference TRBV5-1 and TRBJ1-1, the CDR3 gives the full variable domain: KAGVTQTPRYLIKTRGQQVTLSCSPISGHRSVSWYQQTPGQGLQFLFEYFSETQRNKGNFPGRFSGRQFSNSRSEMNVSTLELGDSALYLCASSLPGANTEAFFGQGTRLTVV.

J is TRBJ1-2 and V is TRBV27; D unresolved. This CDR3 comprises 16 residues. Trimming cost V 5 bases and J 1 base, with 17 bases left between them. The germline gives CDR1 MNHEY, CDR2 SMNVEV (reference sequence). CDR3 DNA: TGTGCCAGCAGTCAAATCACTGCCGGCCGTAACTATGGCTACACCTTC. Translation: CASSQITAGRNYGYTF.

This chain joins TRBV5-1 and TRBJ2-5; D possibly matches TRBD1 or TRBD2 (5 bases each). The V and J ends lost 3 bases and 5 bases respectively, with 14 bases between them. Germline lookup yields CDR1 SGHRS and CDR2 YFSETQ. This CDR3 region has 14 residues. CDR3 residues: CASSWDRLMETQYF. CDR3 sequence (DNA): TGCGCCAGCAGCTGGGACCGATTAATGGAGACCCAGTACTTC.

As DNA, the CDR3 is TGCGCCAGCAGCCAAGATGCGACAAGGAATCAGCCCCAGCATTTT. Translating gives CASSQDATRNQPQHF. J is TRBJ1-5 and V is TRBV4-1; D gene ambiguous. The V and J ends lost 0 bases and 4 bases respectively, with 10 bases between them. The CDR3 covers 15 residues. Germline V lookup: CDR1 MGHRA, CDR2 YSYEKL.

The chain joins TRBV7-9 to TRBJ2-1, with 10 positions matching TRBD1. The junction had 1 base not matched to a gene; V was cut back by 1 base and J by 4 bases. Germline V lookup: CDR1 SEHNR, CDR2 FQNEAQ (reference sequence). The CDR3 has 15 residues. The CDR3 here is CASSLGDRGYNEQFF. CDR3 in DNA: TGTGCCAGCAGCTTAGGGGACAGGGGTTACAATGAGCAGTTCTTC.

The chain carries TRBV28 and TRBJ1-2, with D tentatively TRBD1 (5 bases). CDR1 and CDR2 from the germline V gene are MDHEN and SYDVKM. The V end was cut by 2 bases, the J end by 9 bases, with 10 bases between. This CDR3 has 12 residues. The CDR3 DNA reads as TGTGCCAGCAGTTTAGTCACAGGCCGCTACACCTTC. The encoded protein is CASSLVTGRYTF.

The genes are TRBV5-6 and TRBJ2-3; D is perhaps TRBD1 (5 bases). This CDR3 comprises 16 residues. The V end lost 5 bases, the J end lost 3 bases, and 19 bases lay between the germline ends. CDR1 and CDR2 (germline): SGHDT, YYEEEE. The DNA for the CDR3 is TGTGCCAGCAGTTCCTTATGGGGCGCCGGAACAGATACGCAGTATTTT. Its protein is CASSSLWGAGTDTQYF.

The chain couples TRBV6-1 to TRBJ1-1; TRBD1 agrees at 7 bases. The V gene's germline CDR1 is MNHNS and CDR2 SASEGT. This CDR3 is built from 12 residues. V lost 3 bases and J lost 14; bases outside the gene matches: 9. The CDR3 DNA is TGTGCCAGCAGTGATCAGGGGGAAACCTACTTCTTT. This codes for CASSDQGETYFF.

J is TRBJ2-1 and V is TRBV7-8, with TRBD2 matching 12 bases. Germline-derived CDR1 and CDR2 are SGHVS and FQNEAQ. CDR3 length equals 17 residues. J gave up 6 bases and V 4 bases, and 10 bases lay outside the gene matches. The CDR3 loop is CASSSRLAGALSNEQFF. The CDR3 coding sequence is TGTGCCAGCAGCTCCAGACTAGCGGGAGCGTTGTCCAATGAGCAGTTCTTC.

The J gene is TRBJ2-1, the V gene TRBV9; tentatively, D is TRBD2 (6 bases). Trimming shortened V by 0 bases and J by 3 bases, and 16 bases separated the two germline ends. The CDR3 totals 17 residues. CDR1 and CDR2 from the germline V gene are SGDLS and YYNGEE. The CDR3: CASSVATGLAHYNEQFF. Here the CDR3 DNA reads TGTGCCAGCAGCGTAGCTACGGGGCTAGCGCACTACAATGAGCAGTTCTTC.

This chain joins TRBV5-1 and TRBJ2-7; D possibly uses TRBD1 or TRBD2 (5 bases each). The germline CDR1 and CDR2 sequences are SGHRS and YFSETQ. The CDR3 has 14 residues. Trimming pared 5 bases from V and 5 bases from J, leaving 17 bases between. The CDR3 here is CASRRDAPENEQYF. In DNA form, the CDR3 reads TGCGCCAGCAGACGGGACGCCCCGGAGAACGAGCAGTACTTC.

The chain carries TRBV10-3 and TRBJ1-1; 12 bases map to TRBD1. V lost 5 bases and J lost 7; bases outside the gene matches: 5. Germline CDR1 is ENHRY and CDR2 is SYGVKD. The CDR3 spans 14 residues. This CDR3 reads CAISSGQGAGEAFF. CDR3 bases: TGTGCCATCAGTTCGGGACAGGGGGCCGGTGAAGCTTTCTTT.

The chain couples TRBV28 to TRBJ2-3; 11 positions agree with TRBD2. The ends lost 2 bases at V and 2 bases at J; junction bases unmatched: 15. The CDR3 sequence is 20 residues long. Germline V lookup: CDR1 MDHEN, CDR2 SYDVKM. CDR3 sequence (DNA): TGTGCCAGCAGTTTACGGGGACTAGCGGAGGGAAAGGGTAACACAGATACGCAGTATTTT. It encodes CASSLRGLAEGKGNTDTQYF.

As DNA, the CDR3 is TGTGCCTGGGTACAGGGGACCACAGATACGCAGTATTTT. This gives the protein CAWVQGTTDTQYF. V and J are TRBV30 and TRBJ2-3; 7 nucleotides align to TRBD1. CDR3 length: 13 residues. The V segment lost 5 bases and the J segment 2 bases; nucleotides outside the gene matches: 4. The germline V gene encodes CDR1 GTSNPN and CDR2 SVGIG (reference sequence).

This chain links TRBV4-1 with TRBJ2-5, with 10 bases identical to TRBD2. Per the germline V gene, CDR1 is MGHRA and CDR2 is YSYEKL. CDR3 size: 17 residues. Trimming took 6 bases from V and 1 from J; bases not matched to a gene: 11. The CDR3 region is CASSSGTSAGSQETQYF. The CDR3 bases are TGCGCCAGCAGTTCCGGGACTAGCGCTGGCAGCCAAGAGACCCAGTACTTC.

The CDR3 spells CASSSITGQLAETQYF. CDR3 DNA sequence: TGCGCCAGCAGCTCCATCACGGGACAGCTCGCGGAGACCCAGTACTTC. The chain is built from TRBV5-1 and TRBJ2-5; 7 nucleotides align to TRBD1. CDR3 length: 16 amino acids. The germline V gene has CDR1 SGHRS and CDR2 YFSETQ. The V segment lost 3 bases and the J segment 5 bases; nucleotides outside the gene matches: 13.

The chain links TRBV5-1 to TRBJ2-3; 10 bases fit TRBD1. The CDR3 loop spans 14 amino acids. Per the germline V gene, CDR1 is SGHRS and CDR2 is YFSETQ. J lost 5 bases, V lost 0 bases, and 0 bases had no gene match. CDR3 nucleotide sequence: TGCGCCAGCAGCTTGGGGGACAGGGGAGATACGCAGTATTTT. This encodes CASSLGDRGDTQYF.

The chain carries TRBV7-9 and TRBJ1-3, with D uncertain. The CDR3 consists of 12 residues. Germline V lookup: CDR1 SEHNR, CDR2 FQNEAQ (reference sequence). V was cut by 6 bases and J by 4 bases, with 7 bases left in between. CDR3 amino acids: CASSPAGNTIYF. The DNA of the CDR3 is TGTGCCAGCAGTCCGGCGGGAAACACCATATATTTT.